These T cell receptor beta chains were read from a single sample in a study of blood T cell repertoires in COVID-19. Sequencing used immunoSEQ multiplex PCR; TCRdb keeps in-frame clones, though not all of them. The repertoire consists of 80,000 or so clones, with 80% occurring once and the leading ten covering more than 4%. The sequenced sample was peripheral blood. The receptors stem from a woman aged 65 to 85 with acute or convalescent COVID-19. CDR3s include the opening cysteine and the closing phenylalanine or tryptophan. The D gene is left open where the match is weak. Some rows mark clone size as missing; the rest say once, few, many or name a class of expanded clone.

CDR3 protein | CDR3 DNA | clone size | V gene | D gene | J gene
CASSHVRRGSGNTIYF | TGCGCCAGCAGCCATGTACGTAGGGGCTCTGGAAACACCATATATTTT | - | TRBV23-1 | - | TRBJ1-3
CASSKTGGPYNEQFF | TGTGCCAGCAGCAAAACGGGGGGACCCTACAATGAGCAGTTCTTC | - | TRBV21-1 | - | TRBJ2-1
CASRRDRAQGGYTF | TGTGCCAGCAGACGCGACCGGGCCCAGGGCGGCTACACCTTC | - | TRBV6-5 | - | TRBJ1-2
CSARLETQYF | TGCAGTGCTAGACTCGAGACCCAGTACTTC | - | TRBV20-1 | - | TRBJ2-5
CASSAGTGWDYGYTF | TGTGCCAGCAGCGCCGGGACAGGGTGGGACTATGGCTACACCTTC | once | TRBV7-6 | TRBD1 | TRBJ1-2
CTSTRRGKGNTEAFF | TGTACCAGCACCAGACGGGGGAAAGGGAACACTGAAGCTTTCTTT | - | TRBV6-6 | - | TRBJ1-1
CASSQVGQGLEAFF | TGCGCCAGCAGCCAAGTCGGGCAGGGCCTTGAAGCTTTCTTT | - | TRBV4-3 | - | TRBJ1-1
CASSPLRTSGDGNEQFF | TGTGCCAGCAGCCCTCTCCGAACTAGCGGGGATGGCAATGAGCAGTTCTTC | - | TRBV6-2/TRBV6-3 | TRBD2 | TRBJ2-1
CASSSADRGVYTEAFF | TGTGCCAGCAGTTCGGCAGACAGGGGGGTCTACACTGAAGCTTTCTTT | - | TRBV25-1 | TRBD1 | TRBJ1-1
CASSYPQAVNSPLHF | TGTGCCAGCAGTTACCCACAGGCTGTGAATTCACCCCTCCACTTT | - | TRBV6-2/TRBV6-3 | - | TRBJ1-6
CATGQGVSEAFF | TGTGCCACAGGACAGGGTGTCTCTGAAGCTTTCTTT | - | TRBV28 | TRBD1 | TRBJ1-1
CASTRGGGNLNTEAFF | TGTGCCAGCACCAGAGGGGGTGGAAACTTGAACACTGAAGCTTTCTTT | - | TRBV2 | - | TRBJ1-1
CASSHTGTGYGYTF | TGTGCCAGCAGCCACACCGGGACAGGGTATGGCTACACCTTC | - | TRBV3-1/TRBV3-2 | TRBD1 | TRBJ1-2
CASSLTQGDVGYTF | TGTGCCAGCAGCTTAACACAGGGGGATGTTGGCTACACCTTC | - | TRBV7-3 | TRBD1 | TRBJ1-2
CASSLASGAEAFF | TGTGCCAGCAGCTTAGCGTCAGGGGCTGAAGCTTTCTTT | - | TRBV7-2 | - | TRBJ1-1
CASSFYGQGEVTEAFF | TGCGCCAGCAGCTTTTACGGACAGGGCGAGGTCACTGAAGCTTTCTTT | - | TRBV5-1 | TRBD1 | TRBJ1-1
CASSLGAGPLVF | TGTGCCAGCAGCTTAGGGGCGGGCCCCTTGGTTTTT | - | TRBV13 | - | TRBJ1-4
CASSLGPQGYYNEQFF | TGTGCCAGCAGCTTAGGTCCCCAGGGTTATTACAATGAGCAGTTCTTC | - | TRBV11-1 | - | TRBJ2-1
CASGRGVANEKLFF | TGTGCCAGTGGCAGGGGGGTTGCTAATGAAAAACTGTTTTTT | - | TRBV19 | TRBD1 | TRBJ1-4
CASSEVAGGGVEQYF | TGTGCCAGCAGTGAAGTAGCGGGGGGCGGGGTCGAGCAGTACTTC | - | TRBV6-1 | TRBD2 | TRBJ2-7
CASSKVSVGWIEVDTEAFF | TGTGCCAGCAGCAAAGTATCAGTAGGTTGGATCGAGGTGGACACTGAAGCTTTCTTT | - | TRBV7-2 | - | TRBJ1-1
CASSLGTGMSYGYTF | TGTGCTAGCAGCTTGGGGACAGGGATGAGCTATGGCTACACCTTC | - | TRBV7-7 | TRBD1 | TRBJ1-2
CASSPGQGAYKLFF | TGTGCCAGCAGCCCGGGACAGGGGGCCTACAAACTGTTTTTT | - | TRBV27 | TRBD1 | TRBJ1-4
CASSRTPGELFF | TGCGCCAGCAGCCGGACACCCGGGGAGCTGTTTTTT | - | TRBV5-1 | - | TRBJ2-2
CAIREGTSAQETQYF | TGTGCCATCAGGGAAGGGACTAGCGCCCAAGAGACCCAGTACTTC | - | TRBV10-3 | TRBD2 | TRBJ2-5
CASSQALTGGTSYEQYF | TGCGCCAGCAGCCAAGCCCTCACAGGGGGGACCTCCTACGAGCAGTACTTC | - | TRBV4-3 | TRBD1 | TRBJ2-7
CASSQDRAFTGAAFF | TGTGCCAGCAGCCAAGATAGGGCCTTCACAGGGGCAGCTTTCTTT | - | TRBV3-1/TRBV3-2 | TRBD1 | TRBJ1-1
CAVGQGNTEAFF | TGTGCCGTCGGACAGGGGAACACTGAAGCTTTCTTT | few | TRBV10-3 | TRBD1 | TRBJ1-1
CASSLALGPDTQYF | TGTGCCAGCAGCTTAGCGTTGGGGCCAGATACGCAGTATTTT | - | TRBV7-8 | - | TRBJ2-3
CASTSGTVSGGYTF | TGTGCCAGCACCTCAGGGACAGTCTCAGGGGGCTACACCTTC | - | TRBV6-5 | TRBD1 | TRBJ1-2
CASSFTGLDTDTQYF | TGTGCCAGCAGCTTCACAGGGCTAGACACAGATACGCAGTATTTT | - | TRBV7-3 | - | TRBJ2-3
CASSSQSGGTQYF | TGTGCCAGCAGCAGTCAGTCGGGGGGTACGCAGTATTTT | - | TRBV5-5 | TRBD2 | TRBJ2-3
CASSLGTVYEQYF | TGTGCCAGCAGCCTAGGGACAGTCTACGAGCAGTACTTC | - | TRBV3-1/TRBV3-2 | TRBD1 | TRBJ2-7
CASSPLKDWQETQYF | TGTGCCAGCAGCCCTCTAAAGGACTGGCAAGAGACCCAGTACTTC | - | TRBV3-1/TRBV3-2 | - | TRBJ2-5
CASKQGAGTEAFF | TGTGCCAGCAAACAGGGGGCGGGCACTGAAGCTTTCTTT | - | TRBV25-1 | TRBD1 | TRBJ1-1
CASSIVLSGGTQYF | TGTGCCAGTAGTATCGTACTATCCGGCGGGACCCAGTACTTC | - | TRBV19 | - | TRBJ2-5
CASSPRVVTNEKLFF | TGTGCCAGCAGTCCACGGGTTGTTACTAATGAAAAACTGTTTTTT | - | TRBV27 | - | TRBJ1-4
CAGLGHSGEKLFF | TGTGCCGGTTTGGGGCACTCCGGTGAAAAACTGTTTTTT | few | TRBV5-6 | - | TRBJ1-4
CASSGTGENEKLFF | TGTGCCAGCAGCGGGACAGGGGAAAATGAAAAACTGTTTTTT | - | TRBV6-5 | TRBD1 | TRBJ1-4
CASRGLLNTEAFF | TGTGCCAGCAGAGGTTTACTAAACACTGAAGCTTTCTTT | - | TRBV27 | - | TRBJ1-1
CASSRAGITSTNEKLFF | TGTGCCAGCAGCCGAGCCGGGATCACGTCAACTAATGAAAAACTGTTTTTT | - | TRBV7-8 | - | TRBJ1-4
CASSGELAGGLETQYF | TGTGCCAGCAGCGGAGAACTAGCGGGGGGGCTGGAGACCCAGTACTTC | - | TRBV9 | TRBD2 | TRBJ2-5
CATSRTGSSNQPQHF | TGTGCCACCAGCCGGACAGGGTCAAGCAATCAGCCCCAGCATTTT | - | TRBV15 | TRBD1 | TRBJ1-5
CASSASGGIGDTQYF | TGTGCCAGCAGCGCTAGCGGGGGGATTGGAGATACGCAGTATTTT | few | TRBV9 | TRBD2 | TRBJ2-3
CASSPGRAGGSPLHF | TGTGCCAGCAGCCCTGGACGGGCAGGGGGGTCACCCCTCCACTTT | few | TRBV5-5 | TRBD1 | TRBJ1-6
CASSLVSATQETQYF | TGCGCCAGCAGCTTGGTCTCAGCGACCCAAGAGACCCAGTACTTC | - | TRBV5-1 | - | TRBJ2-5